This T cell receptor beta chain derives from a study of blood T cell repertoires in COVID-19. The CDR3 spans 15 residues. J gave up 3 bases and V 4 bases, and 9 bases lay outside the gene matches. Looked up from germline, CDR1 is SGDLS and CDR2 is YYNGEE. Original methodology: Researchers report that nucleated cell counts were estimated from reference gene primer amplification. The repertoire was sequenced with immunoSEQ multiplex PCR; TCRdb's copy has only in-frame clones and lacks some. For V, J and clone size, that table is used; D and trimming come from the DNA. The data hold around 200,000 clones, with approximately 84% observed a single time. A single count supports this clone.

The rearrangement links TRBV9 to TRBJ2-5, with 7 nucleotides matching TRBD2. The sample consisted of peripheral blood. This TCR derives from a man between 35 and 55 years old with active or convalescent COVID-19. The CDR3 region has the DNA TGTGCCAGCAGCAAAGGGAGGGGAGGAGAAGAGACCCAGTACTTC. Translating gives CASSKGRGGEETQYF.